This entry lists 31 T cell receptor beta chains sequenced from one sample in a study of cytomegalovirus exposure and HLA in healthy donors (dated by TCRdb to between 2016 and 2019). Receptors were amplified or captured by the immunoSEQ multiplex PCR assay. TCRdb stores this immuneACCESS table with in-frame sequences only. Part of the clones is absent; in the studies checked, under half of the shortfall reflects unresolved V genes, and no reason is known for the rest. Here the sample has tens of thousands of clones; 85% to 95% occur a single time. About 0.7% of the sample rests with the top ten. Sequencing used PBMCs. The receptors shown here come from a man younger than 35 in good health and CMV-seronegative.

The CDR3 nucleotides read TGTGCCAGCAGTTACTCCGCAGGGTTAAGAGCTTTCTTT. Translated: CASSYSAGLRAFF. The chain has TRBV6-5 and TRBJ1-1; TRBD1 might be the D (5 bases). Per the germline V gene, CDR1 is MNHEY and CDR2 is SVGAGI. With 0 bases removed from V and 10 bases from J, the gap between germline ends came to 12 bases. This CDR3 comprises 13 residues.

This clone was counted between two and nine times. The rearrangement uses TRBV6-4 and TRBJ2-3; 8 bases are a match to TRBD2. Germline-derived CDR1 and CDR2 are MRHNA and SNTAGT. V shed 3 bases and J 5 bases; nucleotides not matched to a gene: 7. CDR3 length equals 15 residues. The CDR3 spells CASSEGAGEGDTQYF. The CDR3 nucleotides are TGTGCCAGCAGTGAAGGAGCGGGAGAGGGAGATACGCAGTATTTT.

The rearrangement joins TRBV5-6 to TRBJ2-5, with D possibly TRBD2 on 5 matching bases. Germline-derived CDR1 and CDR2 are SGHDT and YYEEEE. This CDR3 spans 14 amino acids. V gave up 2 bases and J gave up 4 bases, with 12 bases separating them. The CDR3: CASSFKSAGETQYF. Here the CDR3 DNA reads TGTGCCAGCAGCTTTAAATCCGCGGGAGAGACCCAGTACTTC.

The gene calls are TRBV5-1 and TRBJ1-1, with 9 positions matching TRBD1. CDR1 is SGHRS and CDR2 is YFSETQ in the germline V gene. CDR3 size: 14 residues. With V trimmed by 4 bases and J by 3 bases, 4 bases remained unmatched. CDR3 residues: CASSPQGAYTEAFF. The CDR3 DNA reads TGCGCCAGCAGCCCACAGGGGGCGTACACTGAAGCTTTCTTT.

Only one count was recorded for this clone. The chain joins TRBV4-1 to TRBJ2-4; TRBD2 might be the D (5 bases). V was clipped by 0 bases and J by 11 bases, with 8 bases between them. The germline V gene encodes CDR1 MGHRA and CDR2 YSYEKL. The CDR3 is made up of 12 amino acids. The CDR3 sequence: CASSQDVGVQYF. The CDR3 DNA reads as TGCGCCAGCAGCCAAGATGTCGGGGTTCAGTACTTC.

The chain links TRBV30 to TRBJ2-4, with TRBD2 as a possible D gene (7 bases). Germline lookup yields CDR1 GTSNPN and CDR2 SVGIG (reference sequence). The CDR3 loop spans 14 amino acids. CDR3 nucleotide sequence: TGTGCTGGGGGGGCGGCCTTAGCCAAAAACATTCAGTACTTC. Its translation is CAGGAALAKNIQYF.

The gene calls are TRBV12-5 and TRBJ2-2; maybe TRBD1 (5 bases). This CDR3 region has 18 residues. In germline, CDR1 is LGHNT, CDR2 FRNRAP. Deletions cut 0 bases from V and 3 bases from J, with 17 bases between. CDR3 region: CASGLVLGWAGHTGELFF. Here the CDR3 DNA reads TGTGCTAGTGGTTTGGTACTGGGTTGGGCAGGGCACACCGGGGAGCTGTTTTTT. The variable domain in full, completed from reference TRBV12-5 and TRBJ2-2, reads DARVTQTPRHKVTEMGQEVTMRCQPILGHNTVFWYRQTMMQGLELLAYFRNRAPLDDSGMPKDRFSAEMPDATLATLKIQPSEPRDSAVYFCASGLVLGWAGHTGELFFGEGSRLTVL.

The chain employs TRBV13 and TRBJ2-7; TRBD1 might be the D (5 bases). Per germline, CDR1 PRHDT and CDR2 FYEKMQ (reference sequence). This CDR3 has 12 residues. Between the trimmed V and J ends, which lost 6 bases and 6 bases, there was a span of 12 bases. CDR3 DNA sequence: TGTGCCAGCAGTAGGGGTTGGGTCGAGCAGTACTTC. Translated, it gives CASSRGWVEQYF.

The V and J genes are TRBV5-4 and TRBJ1-3, with D possibly matching TRBD1 (5 bases). The germline CDR1 and CDR2 sequences are SGHNT and YYREEE (reference sequence). The length of the CDR3 is 16 residues. V lost 5 bases to trimming and J lost 3 bases, with 18 bases between them. The CDR3: CASSLVSGRGGNTIYF. The CDR3 nucleotides read TGTGCCAGCAGTTTAGTGTCAGGGCGCGGTGGAAACACCATATATTTT.

The genes are TRBV30 and TRBJ2-3, with 7 bases identical to TRBD1. Germline V gene data show CDR1 as GTSNPN and CDR2 as SVGIG (reference sequence). The CDR3 runs to 17 residues. With V trimmed by 0 bases and J by 3 bases, 12 bases remained unmatched. CDR3 region: CAWSVHELGTVTDTQYF. CDR3 nucleotide sequence: TGTGCCTGGAGTGTACACGAACTAGGGACAGTAACAGATACGCAGTATTTT. Using reference TRBV30 and TRBJ2-3 for the parts outside the CDR3, the full variable domain is SQTIHQWPATLVQPVGSPLSLECTVEGTSNPNLYWYRQAAGRGLQLLFYSVGIGQISSEVPQNLSASRPQDRQFILSSKKLLLSDSGFYLCAWSVHELGTVTDTQYFGPGTRLTVL.

The chain employs TRBV7-9 and TRBJ1-1; the match to TRBD1 covers 8 bases. This CDR3 has 11 residues. Germline V gives CDR1 SEHNR, CDR2 FQNEAQ (reference sequence). The ends lost 5 bases at V and 8 bases at J; junction bases unmatched: 1. Here the CDR3 reads CASSDRGEAFF. The CDR3 coding sequence is TGTGCCAGCAGCGACAGGGGCGAAGCTTTCTTT. The full variable domain, its missing parts supplied by reference TRBV7-9 and TRBJ1-1, is DTGVSQNPRHKITKRGQNVTFRCDPISEHNRLYWYRQTLGQGPEFLTYFQNEAQLEKSRLLSDRFSAERPKGSFSTLEIQRTEQGDSAMYLCASSDRGEAFFGQGTRLTVV.

This chain uses TRBV27 with TRBJ2-7; 7 nucleotides align to TRBD1. Germline lookup yields CDR1 MNHEY and CDR2 SMNVEV (reference sequence). The junction had 14 bases not matched to a gene; V was cut back by 9 bases and J by 9 bases. The CDR3 loop spans 13 amino acids. CDR3 region: CASLGTAHGVQYF. The CDR3 bases are TGTGCCAGTCTCGGGACAGCCCACGGAGTGCAGTACTTC.

V gene TRBV10-3 combines with J gene TRBJ1-1; 8 nucleotides line up with TRBD1. CDR3 length: 15 amino acids. V gave up 10 bases and J gave up 0 bases; unmatched junction bases: 10. The V gene's germline CDR1 is ENHRY and CDR2 SYGVKD. The CDR3 sequence is CASRPTGGLNTEAFF. CDR3 nucleotide sequence: TGTGCCAGCCGCCCCACAGGGGGGTTGAACACTGAAGCTTTCTTT.

The chain uses TRBV5-1 and TRBJ1-1; a weak D match, TRBD1 (5 bases). The length of the CDR3 is 15 residues. Trimming shortened V by 2 bases and J by 4 bases, and 15 bases separated the two germline ends. CDR1 SGHRS and CDR2 YFSETQ come from the germline V gene. The CDR3: CASSLWEGTRTEAFF. Here the CDR3 DNA reads TGCGCCAGCAGCTTATGGGAGGGGACCCGCACTGAAGCTTTCTTT.

The chain combines TRBV27 with TRBJ1-1; possible D gene TRBD1, 6 bases. The CDR3 sequence is 15 residues long. V lost 5 bases and J lost 8, with 21 bases in between. Germline V CDR1 and CDR2: MNHEY, SMNVEV (reference sequence). CDR3 bases: TGTGCCAGCAGTCCGGACAGCTTGAGGGTTCGGGAAGCTTTCTTT. Translating gives CASSPDSLRVREAFF.

The chain joins TRBV5-4 to TRBJ1-2, with 7 bases identical to TRBD1. The CDR3 has 13 residues. Germline CDR1 SGHNT, CDR2 YYREEE (reference sequence). V dropped 0 bases and J dropped 4; count of bases not matched to a gene: 0. The CDR3 DNA is TGTGCCAGCAGCTTGGGGACAGGCTATGGCTACACCTTC. It yields the protein CASSLGTGYGYTF.

The chain employs TRBV27 and TRBJ1-2; 9 nucleotides line up with TRBD1. Germline CDR1 reads MNHEY; CDR2 reads SMNVEV (reference sequence). The CDR3 contains 13 residues. V shed 6 bases and J 6 bases; nucleotides not matched to a gene: 5. CDR3 sequence (DNA): TGTGCCAGCAGCCCAAGGACAGGGGATGGCTACACCTTC. This translates into CASSPRTGDGYTF.

The CDR3 DNA follows: TGTGCCAGCTCACCCCTAGTGCCTGCAACTAATGAAAAACTGTTTTTT. This encodes CASSPLVPATNEKLFF. This chain uses TRBV18 with TRBJ1-4, with D unclear. Trimming cost V 3 bases and J 0 bases, with 11 bases left between them. Germline V CDR1 and CDR2: KGHSH, LQKENI. This CDR3 contains 16 residues. Based on the CDR3 plus reference TRBV18 and TRBJ1-4, the full variable domain is NAGVMQNPRHLVRRRGQEARLRCSPMKGHSHVYWYRQLPEEGLKFMVYLQKENIIDESGMPKERFSAEFPKEGPSILRIQQVVRGDSAAYFCASSPLVPATNEKLFFGSGTQLSVL.

A few counts support this clone. The genes are TRBV2 and TRBJ2-2, with 8 positions matching TRBD2. The CDR3 sequence is 13 residues long. V shed 6 bases, J shed 5 bases, and the junction held 2 bases outside the gene matches. Germline CDR1 and CDR2: SNHLY and FYNNEI. CDR3 sequence (DNA): TGTGCCAGCAGACTAGCGGTTACCGGGGAGCTGTTTTTT. This sequence encodes CASRLAVTGELFF.

This chain connects TRBV19 to TRBJ2-1, with 12 bases lining up with TRBD2. The trim removed 6 bases at V and 9 bases at J, leaving 9 bases unmatched. The CDR3 loop spans 15 amino acids. Per the germline V gene, CDR1 is LNHDA and CDR2 is SQIVND (reference sequence). The CDR3 DNA follows: TGTGCCAGTAGCTCAACCGGACTAGCGGGAACTGAGCAGTTCTTC. It is translated as CASSSTGLAGTEQFF.

The chain combines TRBV9 with TRBJ2-1; 14 bases are a match to TRBD2. The CDR3 is made up of 16 amino acids. CDR1 is SGDLS and CDR2 is YYNGEE in the germline V gene. With 7 bases clipped from V and 6 bases from J, the junction kept 9 bases outside the gene matches. This CDR3 is CASGPTGLAGGNEQFF. DNA for the CDR3: TGTGCCAGCGGACCTACCGGACTAGCGGGAGGCAATGAGCAGTTCTTC.

The DNA for the CDR3 is TGTGCCAGTAGTATCCGGGGTTTTGGTTGGACCTTCGACAGGTCCGGAATCTACGAGCAGTACTTC. Translation: CASSIRGFGWTFDRSGIYEQYF. This chain uses TRBV19 with TRBJ2-7, with a tentative D call TRBD1 (6 bases). CDR1 is LNHDA and CDR2 is SQIVND in the germline V gene (reference sequence). The CDR3 spans 22 residues. Deletions cut 3 bases from V and 3 bases from J, with 36 bases between.

The genes are TRBV18 and TRBJ2-7; D is uncertain. In germline, CDR1 is KGHSH, CDR2 LQKENI. The CDR3 consists of 13 residues. The V end was cut by 3 bases, the J end by 0 bases, with 6 bases between. In DNA, the CDR3 is TGTGCCAGCTCACCCCCTAGCTCCTACGAGCAGTACTTC. Translation gives CASSPPSSYEQYF.

V is TRBV5-1 and J is TRBJ2-3, with 9 positions matching TRBD2. The V segment lost 0 bases and the J segment 1 base; nucleotides outside the gene matches: 6. The CDR3 length is 17 residues. CDR1 and CDR2 (germline): SGHRS, YFSETQ. The chain's CDR3 is CASSLAYAGGGTDTQYF. The CDR3 DNA follows: TGCGCCAGCAGCTTGGCTTATGCGGGAGGGGGCACAGATACGCAGTATTTT.

V is TRBV7-6 and J is TRBJ2-3; D may be TRBD2 (6 bases). The germline V and J ends were trimmed by 8 bases and 5 bases, with 17 bases remaining between them. CDR3 length: 14 amino acids. The germline V gene encodes CDR1 SGHVS and CDR2 FNYEAQ. CDR3 DNA: TGTGCCAGCGCCTGGGGAGGAAATGGAGATACGCAGTATTTT. Translation: CASAWGGNGDTQYF.

CDR3 amino acids: CASSEPGLAWNEQFF. CDR3 nucleotides: TGTGCCAGCAGTGAACCGGGACTAGCGTGGAATGAGCAGTTCTTC. The chain links TRBV25-1 to TRBJ2-1, with 10 bases matching TRBD2. CDR1 and CDR2 (germline): MGHDK, SYGVNS. This CDR3 region has 15 residues. V was pared by 2 bases and J by 7 bases, with 5 bases of the junction left unmatched.

This clone was found once. The chain carries TRBV11-2 and TRBJ1-3; no clear D gene. The germline V and J ends were trimmed by 7 bases and 0 bases, with 7 bases remaining between them. Germline-derived CDR1 and CDR2 are SGHAT and FQNNGV. The CDR3 covers 13 residues. The CDR3 protein is CASKTPSGNTIYF. The CDR3 nucleotides read TGTGCCAGCAAGACACCCTCTGGAAACACCATATATTTT.

The gene calls are TRBV7-9 and TRBJ1-5, with D possibly matching TRBD1 (5 bases). Germline V gene lookup returns CDR1 SEHNR and CDR2 FQNEAQ (reference sequence). The CDR3 totals 14 residues. The V gene lost 3 bases and the J gene lost 5 bases, with 11 bases spanning the gap. CDR3 amino acids: CASSLAQGYQPQHF. CDR3 coding DNA: TGTGCCAGCAGCTTGGCCCAGGGTTATCAGCCCCAGCATTTT.

The V and J genes are TRBV28 and TRBJ2-1; TRBD1 aligns across 9 bases. CDR1 and CDR2 from the germline V gene are MDHEN and SYDVKM. The ends lost 5 bases at V and 4 bases at J; junction bases unmatched: 0. The CDR3 is 13 residues long. The CDR3 region has the DNA TGTGCCAGCAGTGGGACAGGGTACAATGAGCAGTTCTTC. It is translated as CASSGTGYNEQFF. Looking up the rest from reference TRBV28 and TRBJ2-1 gives the full variable domain: DVKVTQSSRYLVKRTGEKVFLECVQDMDHENMFWYRQDPGLGLRLIYFSYDVKMKEKGDIPEGYSVSREKKERFSLILESASTNQTSMYLCASSGTGYNEQFFGPGTRLTVL.

This chain joins TRBV4-3 and TRBJ2-1, with D possibly being TRBD1 (5 bases). In germline, CDR1 is LGHNA, CDR2 YSLEER. The CDR3 is made up of 16 amino acids. Trimming took 1 base from V and 0 from J, leaving 10 bases between them. DNA of the CDR3: TGCGCCAGCAGCCAAGCAGGGTCCAGCTCCTACAATGAGCAGTTCTTC. It codes for CASSQAGSSSYNEQFF.

The rearrangement joins TRBV11-2 to TRBJ1-2; D ambiguous. Trimming took 5 bases from V and 7 from J, leaving 17 bases between them. Germline-derived CDR1 and CDR2 are SGHAT and FQNNGV. CDR3 length: 14 residues. CDR3 in amino acids: CASSIGASPGGYTF. The CDR3 DNA reads TGTGCCAGCAGCATCGGCGCCAGTCCGGGTGGCTACACCTTC.